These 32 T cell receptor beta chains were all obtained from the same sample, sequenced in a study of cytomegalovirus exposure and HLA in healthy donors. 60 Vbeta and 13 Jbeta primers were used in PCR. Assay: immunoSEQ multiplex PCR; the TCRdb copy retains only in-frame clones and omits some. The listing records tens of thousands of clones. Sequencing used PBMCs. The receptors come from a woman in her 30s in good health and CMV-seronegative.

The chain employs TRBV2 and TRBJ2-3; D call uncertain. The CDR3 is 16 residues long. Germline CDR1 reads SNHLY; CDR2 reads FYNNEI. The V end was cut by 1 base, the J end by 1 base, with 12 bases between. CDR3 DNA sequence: TGTGCCAGCAGTGAAGGCGGTAGACCCGGCACAGATACGCAGTATTTT. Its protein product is CASSEGGRPGTDTQYF.

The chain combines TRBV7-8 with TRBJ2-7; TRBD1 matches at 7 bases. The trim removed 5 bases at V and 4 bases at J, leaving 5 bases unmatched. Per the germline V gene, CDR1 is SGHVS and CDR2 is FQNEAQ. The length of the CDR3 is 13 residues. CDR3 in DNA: TGTGCCAGCAGCGAAGACAGGGCGTACGAGCAGTACTTC. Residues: CASSEDRAYEQYF.

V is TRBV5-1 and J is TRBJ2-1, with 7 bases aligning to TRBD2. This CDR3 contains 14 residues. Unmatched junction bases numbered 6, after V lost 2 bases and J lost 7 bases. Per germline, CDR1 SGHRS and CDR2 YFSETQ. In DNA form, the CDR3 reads TGCGCCAGCAGCTTCCGGGGGGAGGAGAATGAGCAGTTCTTC. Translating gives CASSFRGEENEQFF.

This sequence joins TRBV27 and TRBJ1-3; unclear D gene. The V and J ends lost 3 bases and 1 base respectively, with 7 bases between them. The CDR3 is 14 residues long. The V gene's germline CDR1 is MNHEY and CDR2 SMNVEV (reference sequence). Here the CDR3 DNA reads TGTGCCAGCAGTTTCGCCGGGTCTGGAAACACCATATATTTT. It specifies CASSFAGSGNTIYF.

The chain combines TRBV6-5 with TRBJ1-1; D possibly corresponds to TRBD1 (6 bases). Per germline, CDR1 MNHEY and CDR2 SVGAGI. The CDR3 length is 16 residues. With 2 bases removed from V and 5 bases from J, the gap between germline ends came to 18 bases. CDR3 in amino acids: CASSYTFRGRGTEAFF. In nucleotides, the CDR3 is TGTGCCAGCAGTTACACCTTCAGGGGTCGAGGGACTGAAGCTTTCTTT.

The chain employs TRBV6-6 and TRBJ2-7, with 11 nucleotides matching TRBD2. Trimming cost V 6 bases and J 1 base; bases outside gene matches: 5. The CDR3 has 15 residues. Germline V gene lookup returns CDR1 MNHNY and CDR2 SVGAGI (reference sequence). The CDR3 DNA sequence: TGTGCCAGCAGACCTAGCGGGGGGTCTTCCTACGAGCAGTACTTC. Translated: CASRPSGGSSYEQYF.

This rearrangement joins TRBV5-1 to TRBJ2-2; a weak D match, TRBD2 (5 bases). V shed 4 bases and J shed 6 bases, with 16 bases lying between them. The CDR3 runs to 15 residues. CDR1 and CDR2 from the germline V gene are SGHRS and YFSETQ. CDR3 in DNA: TGCGCCAGCAGCCCGGATCACGGAGGCGCCGGGGAGCTGTTTTTT. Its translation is CASSPDHGGAGELFF. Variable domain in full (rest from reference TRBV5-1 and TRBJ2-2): KAGVTQTPRYLIKTRGQQVTLSCSPISGHRSVSWYQQTPGQGLQFLFEYFSETQRNKGNFPGRFSGRQFSNSRSEMNVSTLELGDSALYLCASSPDHGGAGELFFGEGSRLTVL.

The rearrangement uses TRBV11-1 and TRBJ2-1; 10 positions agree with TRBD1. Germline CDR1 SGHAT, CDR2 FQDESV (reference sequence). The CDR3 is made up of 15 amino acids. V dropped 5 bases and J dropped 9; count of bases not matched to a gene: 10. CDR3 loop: CASSRRDRGRVEQFF. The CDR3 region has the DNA TGTGCCAGCAGCCGCCGGGACAGGGGTCGTGTTGAGCAGTTCTTC.

CDR3 nucleotides: TGTGCCAGCAGCTATGGACAGGGGGCCCACATGAACACTGAAGCTTTCTTT. Its translation is CASSYGQGAHMNTEAFF. The rearrangement links TRBV7-9 to TRBJ1-1; 11 nucleotides match TRBD1. Losses at the gene ends were 4 bases for V and 0 bases for J; bases not matched to a gene: 7. The CDR3 runs to 17 residues. Germline V lookup: CDR1 SEHNR, CDR2 FQNEAQ (reference sequence).

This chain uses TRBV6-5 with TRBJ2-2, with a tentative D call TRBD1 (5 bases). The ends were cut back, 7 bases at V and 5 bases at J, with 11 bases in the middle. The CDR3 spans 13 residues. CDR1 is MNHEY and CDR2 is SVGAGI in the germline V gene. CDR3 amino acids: CASKAGHTGELFF. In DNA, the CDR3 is TGTGCCAGCAAAGCAGGGCATACCGGGGAGCTGTTTTTT.

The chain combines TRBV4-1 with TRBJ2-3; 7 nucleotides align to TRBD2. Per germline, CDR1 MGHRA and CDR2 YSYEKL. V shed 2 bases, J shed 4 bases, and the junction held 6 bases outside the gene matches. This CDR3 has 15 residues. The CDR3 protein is CASSQTTSVADTQYF. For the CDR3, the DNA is TGCGCCAGCAGCCAAACCACTAGCGTTGCAGATACGCAGTATTTT.

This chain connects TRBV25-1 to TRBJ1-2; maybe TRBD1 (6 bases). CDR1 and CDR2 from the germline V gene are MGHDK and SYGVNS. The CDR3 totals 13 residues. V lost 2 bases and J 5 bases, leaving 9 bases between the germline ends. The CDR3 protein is CASSEAGAYGYTF. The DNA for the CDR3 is TGTGCCAGCAGTGAAGCGGGGGCTTATGGCTACACCTTC.

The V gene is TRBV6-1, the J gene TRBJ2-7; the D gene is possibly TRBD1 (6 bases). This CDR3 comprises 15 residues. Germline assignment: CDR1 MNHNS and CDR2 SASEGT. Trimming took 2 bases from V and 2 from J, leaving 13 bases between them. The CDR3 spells CASSELGHQPYEQYF. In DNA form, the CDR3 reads TGTGCCAGCAGTGAACTGGGACACCAACCCTACGAGCAGTACTTC.

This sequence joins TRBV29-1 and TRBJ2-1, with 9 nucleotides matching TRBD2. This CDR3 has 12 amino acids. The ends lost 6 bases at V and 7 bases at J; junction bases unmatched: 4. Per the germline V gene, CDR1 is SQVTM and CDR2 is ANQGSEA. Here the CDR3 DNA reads TGCAGCGTCGGGACTAGCAGTAATGAGCAGTTCTTC. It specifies CSVGTSSNEQFF.

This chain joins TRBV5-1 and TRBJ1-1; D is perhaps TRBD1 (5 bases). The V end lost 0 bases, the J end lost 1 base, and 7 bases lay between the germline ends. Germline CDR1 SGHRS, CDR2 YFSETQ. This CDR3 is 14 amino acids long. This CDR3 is CASSLAGANTEAFF. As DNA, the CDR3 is TGCGCCAGCAGCTTGGCTGGGGCGAACACTGAAGCTTTCTTT.

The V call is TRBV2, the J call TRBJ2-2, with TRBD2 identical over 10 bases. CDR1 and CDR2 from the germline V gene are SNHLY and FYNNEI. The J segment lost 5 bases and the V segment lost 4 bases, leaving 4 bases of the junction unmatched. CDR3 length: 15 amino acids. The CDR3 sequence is CASSVLAGWTGELFF. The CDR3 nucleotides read TGTGCCAGCAGTGTACTAGCGGGATGGACCGGGGAGCTGTTTTTT.

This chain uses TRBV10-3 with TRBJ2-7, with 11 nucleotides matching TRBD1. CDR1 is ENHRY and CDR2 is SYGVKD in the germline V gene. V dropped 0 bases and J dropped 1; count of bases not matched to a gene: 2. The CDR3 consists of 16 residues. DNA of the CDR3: TGTGCCATCAGTGAGTCAGGGGACAGGGGGTCCTACGAGCAGTACTTC. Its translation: CAISESGDRGSYEQYF.

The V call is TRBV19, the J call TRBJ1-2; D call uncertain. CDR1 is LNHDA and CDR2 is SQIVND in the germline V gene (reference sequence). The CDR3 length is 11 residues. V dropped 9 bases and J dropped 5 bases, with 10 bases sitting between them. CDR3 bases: TGTGCCAGCTCCCCCGGTTATGGCTACACCTTC. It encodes CASSPGYGYTF.

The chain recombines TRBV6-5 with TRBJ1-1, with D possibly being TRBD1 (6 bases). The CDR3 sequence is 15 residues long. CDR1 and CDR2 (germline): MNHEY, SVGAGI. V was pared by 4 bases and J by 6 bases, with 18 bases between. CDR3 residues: CASSSPGHPGAEAFF. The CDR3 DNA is TGTGCCAGCAGTTCCCCGGGACATCCTGGGGCTGAAGCTTTCTTT.

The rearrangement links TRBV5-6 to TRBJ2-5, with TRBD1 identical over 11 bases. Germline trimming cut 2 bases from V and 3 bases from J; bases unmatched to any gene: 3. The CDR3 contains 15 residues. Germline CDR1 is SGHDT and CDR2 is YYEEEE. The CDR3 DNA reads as TGTGCCAGCAGCTTTACGGGACAGGGGGAAGAGACCCAGTACTTC. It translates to CASSFTGQGEETQYF.

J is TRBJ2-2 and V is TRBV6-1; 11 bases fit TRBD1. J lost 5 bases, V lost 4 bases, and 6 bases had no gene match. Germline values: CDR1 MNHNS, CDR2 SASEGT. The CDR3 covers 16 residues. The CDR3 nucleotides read TGTGCCAGCAGTGGGGGACAGGGGGTTTTAACCGGGGAGCTGTTTTTT. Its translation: CASSGGQGVLTGELFF.

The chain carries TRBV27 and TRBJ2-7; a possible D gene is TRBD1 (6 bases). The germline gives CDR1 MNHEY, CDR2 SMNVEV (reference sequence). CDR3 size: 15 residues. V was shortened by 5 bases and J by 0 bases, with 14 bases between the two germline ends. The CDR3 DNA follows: TGTGCCAGCAGTCAAGGACAGTCGAGCTCCTACGAGCAGTACTTC. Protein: CASSQGQSSSYEQYF.

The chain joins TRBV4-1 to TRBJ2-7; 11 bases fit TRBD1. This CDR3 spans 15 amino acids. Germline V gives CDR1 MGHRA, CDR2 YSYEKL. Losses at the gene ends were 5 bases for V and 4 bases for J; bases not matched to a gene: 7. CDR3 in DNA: TGCGCCAGCAGCTACGGACAGGGGGCAGTATACGAGCAGTACTTC. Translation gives CASSYGQGAVYEQYF.

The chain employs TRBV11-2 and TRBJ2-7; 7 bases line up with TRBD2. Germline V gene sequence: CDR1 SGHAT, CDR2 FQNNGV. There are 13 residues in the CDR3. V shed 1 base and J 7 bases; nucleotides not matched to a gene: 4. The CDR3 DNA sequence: TGTGCCAGCAGCTTAGGGCTAGCGGAAGAGCAGTACTTC. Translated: CASSLGLAEEQYF.

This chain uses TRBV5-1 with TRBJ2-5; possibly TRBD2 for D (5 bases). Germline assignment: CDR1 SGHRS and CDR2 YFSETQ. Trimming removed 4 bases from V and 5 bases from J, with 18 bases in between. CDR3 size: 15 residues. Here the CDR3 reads CASSPSVSRGETQYF. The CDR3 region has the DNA TGCGCCAGCAGCCCGTCGGTCTCTAGAGGGGAGACCCAGTACTTC.

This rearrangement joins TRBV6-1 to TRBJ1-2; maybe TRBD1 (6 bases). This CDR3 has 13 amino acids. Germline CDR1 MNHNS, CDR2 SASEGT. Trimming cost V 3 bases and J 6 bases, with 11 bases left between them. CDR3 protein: CASSEGTPNGYTF. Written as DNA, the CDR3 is TGTGCCAGCAGTGAGGGGACACCTAATGGCTACACCTTC.

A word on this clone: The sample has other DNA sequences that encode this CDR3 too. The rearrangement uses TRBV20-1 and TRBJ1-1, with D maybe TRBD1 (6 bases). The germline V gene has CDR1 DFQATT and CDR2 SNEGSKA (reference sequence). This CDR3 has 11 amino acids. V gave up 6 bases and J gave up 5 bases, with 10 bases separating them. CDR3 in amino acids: CSAKGGTEAFF. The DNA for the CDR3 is TGCAGTGCAAAGGGGGGGACTGAAGCTTTCTTT.

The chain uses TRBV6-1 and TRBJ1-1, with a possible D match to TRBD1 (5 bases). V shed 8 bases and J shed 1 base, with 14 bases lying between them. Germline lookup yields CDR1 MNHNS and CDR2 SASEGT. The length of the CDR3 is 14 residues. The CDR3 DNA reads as TGTGCCAGCCACTACCCAACAGGGAACACTGAAGCTTTCTTT. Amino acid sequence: CASHYPTGNTEAFF.

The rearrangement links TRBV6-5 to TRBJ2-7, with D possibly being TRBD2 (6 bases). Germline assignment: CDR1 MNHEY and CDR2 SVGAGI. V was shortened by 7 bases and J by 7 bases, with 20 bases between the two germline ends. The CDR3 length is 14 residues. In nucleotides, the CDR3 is TGTGCCAGCAACCCCACGGGGGAGTCGGAGGAGCAGTACTTC. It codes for CASNPTGESEEQYF.

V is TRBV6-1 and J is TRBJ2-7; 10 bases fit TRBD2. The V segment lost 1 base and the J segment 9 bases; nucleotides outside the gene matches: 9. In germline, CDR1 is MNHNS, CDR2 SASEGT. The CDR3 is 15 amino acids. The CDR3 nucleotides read TGTGCCAGCAGTGAAGGGCGACTAGCGGGCCTCTCGCAGTACTTC. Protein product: CASSEGRLAGLSQYF.

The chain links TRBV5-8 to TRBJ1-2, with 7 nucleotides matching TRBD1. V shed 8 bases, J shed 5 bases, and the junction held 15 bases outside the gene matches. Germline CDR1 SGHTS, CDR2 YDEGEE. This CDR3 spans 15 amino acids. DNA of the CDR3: TGTGCCAGTTCGAGGGGACAGATGACGTTTTATGGCTACACCTTC. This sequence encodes CASSRGQMTFYGYTF.

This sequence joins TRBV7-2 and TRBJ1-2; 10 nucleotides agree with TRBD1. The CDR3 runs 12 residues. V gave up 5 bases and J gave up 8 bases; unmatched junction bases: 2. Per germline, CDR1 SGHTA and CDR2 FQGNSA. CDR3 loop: CASSDRGLGYTF. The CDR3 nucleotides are TGTGCCAGCAGCGACAGGGGGCTCGGCTACACCTTC. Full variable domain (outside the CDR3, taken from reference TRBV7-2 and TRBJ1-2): GAGVSQSPSNKVTEKGKDVELRCDPISGHTALYWYRQSLGQGLEFLIYFQGNSAPDKSGLPSDRFSAERTGGSVSTLTIQRTQQEDSAVYLCASSDRGLGYTFGSGTRLTVV.